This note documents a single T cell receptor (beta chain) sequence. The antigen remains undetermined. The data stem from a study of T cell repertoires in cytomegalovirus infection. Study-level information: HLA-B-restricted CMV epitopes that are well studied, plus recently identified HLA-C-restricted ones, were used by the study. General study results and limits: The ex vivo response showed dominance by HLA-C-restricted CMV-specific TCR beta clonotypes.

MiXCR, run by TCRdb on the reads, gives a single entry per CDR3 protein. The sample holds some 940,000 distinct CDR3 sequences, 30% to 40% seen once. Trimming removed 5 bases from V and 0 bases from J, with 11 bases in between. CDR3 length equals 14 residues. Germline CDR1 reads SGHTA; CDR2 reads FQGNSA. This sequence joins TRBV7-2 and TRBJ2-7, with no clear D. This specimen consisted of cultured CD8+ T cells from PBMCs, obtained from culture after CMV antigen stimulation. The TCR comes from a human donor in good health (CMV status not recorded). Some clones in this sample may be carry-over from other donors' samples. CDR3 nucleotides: TGTGCCAGCAGCAGCCGGAGTACCTCCTACGAGCAGTACTTC. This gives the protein CASSSRSTSYEQYF.